A single sample is the source of the 20 T cell receptor beta chains below, sequenced in a study of technical replicates of blood from several donors. The assay was immunoSEQ multiplex PCR, and TCRdb's table has in-frame clones only and misses some. Of some 49,000 clones in the sample, about 94% were seen once. Material for sequencing was PBMCs. The source of these receptors is a human donor in good health. Some clones in this sample may be carry-over from other donors' samples.

The CDR3 region is CASSLGVVAGGTDTQYF. Here the CDR3 DNA reads TGTGCCAGCAGCTTAGGGGTAGTGGCGGGGGGCACAGATACGCAGTATTTT. The gene calls are TRBV11-2 and TRBJ2-3; 7 bases line up with TRBD2. CDR1 is SGHAT, CDR2 FQNNGV, per germline. The CDR3 consists of 17 residues. With V trimmed by 1 base and J by 1 base, 8 bases remained unmatched.

This chain uses TRBV21-1 with TRBJ2-5; the listed D gene, TRBD1, was not tested against the DNA. TRBV21-1 is labeled a pseudogene. This CDR3 is 16 amino acids long. The CDR3: CASSFPAGPKRGTQYF. Written as DNA, the CDR3 is TGTGCCAGCAGCTTCCCAGCCGGGCCTAAAAGGGGGACCCAGTACTTC.

The V call is TRBV13, the J call TRBJ2-7, with no clear D. Germline CDR1 reads PRHDT; CDR2 reads FYEKMQ (reference sequence). Trimming removed 5 bases at V and 3 bases at J, with 11 bases between. This CDR3 contains 13 residues. The CDR3 DNA reads TGTGCCAGCAGCCCGGTTGAAAACTACGAGCAGTACTTC. It specifies CASSPVENYEQYF.

The V gene is TRBV5-1, the J gene TRBJ2-7, with 10 bases aligning to TRBD2. The CDR3 is 14 amino acids. The V segment lost 5 bases and the J segment 4 bases; nucleotides outside the gene matches: 6. Germline V gives CDR1 SGHRS, CDR2 YFSETQ. CDR3 amino acids: CASSLSGGAYEQYF. The DNA for the CDR3 is TGCGCCAGCAGTTTAAGCGGGGGGGCTTACGAGCAGTACTTC.

This sequence joins TRBV10-3 and TRBJ1-5, with D perhaps matching TRBD1 (5 bases). V was cut by 8 bases and J by 2 bases, with 10 bases left in between. CDR3 length equals 13 residues. CDR1 is ENHRY and CDR2 is SYGVKD in the germline V gene. The CDR3 reads CAIPKGGNQPQHF. In DNA, the CDR3 is TGTGCCATCCCCAAAGGGGGCAATCAGCCCCAGCATTTT.

The chain couples TRBV13 to TRBJ2-3, with 9 bases lining up with TRBD2. The junction had 11 bases not matched to a gene; V was cut back by 2 bases and J by 2 bases. There are 18 residues in the CDR3. Germline values: CDR1 PRHDT, CDR2 FYEKMQ (reference sequence). DNA for the CDR3: TGTGCCAGCAGCTTAATGACAGCTAGCGGGGTGTACACAGATACGCAGTATTTT. It yields the protein CASSLMTASGVYTDTQYF.

This clone has just a few counts. This rearrangement joins TRBV6-6 to TRBJ2-5; 7 positions agree with TRBD2. This CDR3 comprises 16 residues. Trimming at V came to 4 bases and at J to 3 bases, leaving 11 bases not matched to a gene. Germline V CDR1 and CDR2: MNHNY, SVGAGI (reference sequence). CDR3 protein: CASSSFHGLAEETQYF. DNA of the CDR3: TGTGCCAGCAGTTCCTTCCACGGGCTAGCGGAAGAGACCCAGTACTTC.

This chain links TRBV13 with TRBJ2-2; 8 bases are shared with TRBD1. Germline assignment: CDR1 PRHDT and CDR2 FYEKMQ (reference sequence). Unmatched junction bases numbered 2, after V lost 4 bases and J lost 4 bases. This CDR3 has 14 residues. CDR3 nucleotide sequence: TGTGCCAGCAGCTCAGACAGGGGCACCGGGGAGCTGTTTTTT. Protein sequence: CASSSDRGTGELFF.

By frequency in the sample, this clone is medium-sized. J is TRBJ2-7 and V is TRBV14; a weak D match, TRBD2 (5 bases). V gave up 2 bases and J gave up 3 bases, with 8 bases separating them. This CDR3 spans 13 amino acids. Germline V gives CDR1 SGHDN, CDR2 FVKESK. The CDR3 reads CASSQRGIYEQYF. The DNA of the CDR3 is TGTGCCAGCAGCCAACGAGGGATCTACGAGCAGTACTTC.

The CDR3, as DNA: TGTGCCAGCAGCTTAGAGGGGGACTACACTGAAGCTTTCTTT. Protein product: CASSLEGDYTEAFF. The rearrangement links TRBV11-3 to TRBJ1-1, with a weak D call TRBD1 (5 bases). This CDR3 has 14 residues. V shed 0 bases and J shed 3 bases, with 8 bases lying between them. CDR1 is SGHNT and CDR2 is YENEEA in the germline V gene. Full variable domain (rest looked up from reference TRBV11-3 and TRBJ1-1): EAGVVQSPRYKIIEKKQPVAFWCNPISGHNTLYWYLQNLGQGPELLIRYENEEAVDDSQLPKDRFSAERLKGVDSTLKIQPAELGDSAVYLCASSLEGDYTEAFFGQGTRLTVV.

J is TRBJ2-7 and V is TRBV2; 10 bases map to TRBD1. The germline V gene has CDR1 SNHLY and CDR2 FYNNEI. This CDR3 is 13 amino acids long. J gave up 7 bases and V 8 bases, and 8 bases lay outside the gene matches. CDR3: CASAGTGVGEQYF. For the CDR3, the DNA is TGTGCCAGCGCCGGGACAGGGGTGGGAGAGCAGTACTTC.

The V call is TRBV29-1, the J call TRBJ2-1, with a possible D match to TRBD1 (5 bases). The CDR3 covers 11 residues. Germline V CDR1 and CDR2: SQVTM, ANQGSEA. V shed 3 bases and J shed 6 bases, with 6 bases lying between them. As DNA, the CDR3 is TGCAGCGTTGACAGGGTCAATGAGCAGTTCTTC. Translating it yields CSVDRVNEQFF.

The chain links TRBV27 to TRBJ1-4; D might be TRBD1 (5 bases). Germline lookup yields CDR1 MNHEY and CDR2 SMNVEV (reference sequence). V lost 8 bases, J lost 7 bases, and 20 bases lay in between. This CDR3 region has 15 residues. CDR3 DNA sequence: TGTGCCAGCCGCCACGCAGGGCTCGAAAGTGAAAAACTGTTTTTT. It is translated as CASRHAGLESEKLFF.

This clone was seen a few times. The chain carries TRBV10-2 and TRBJ1-6; D gene uncertain. Germline V gene lookup returns CDR1 WSHSY and CDR2 SAAADI. The CDR3 consists of 14 residues. The V and J ends lost 6 bases and 7 bases respectively, with 13 bases between them. The CDR3 sequence is CASRAGGENSPLHF. The CDR3 region has the DNA TGCGCCAGCAGGGCCGGAGGCGAGAATTCACCCCTCCACTTT.

This chain joins TRBV7-3 and TRBJ1-1, with TRBD1 matching 7 bases. Germline CDR1 SGHTA, CDR2 FQGTGA. With 5 bases clipped from V and 3 bases from J, the junction kept 3 bases outside the gene matches. The CDR3 has 13 amino acids. CDR3 region: CASSKQGYTEAFF. In DNA form, the CDR3 reads TGTGCCAGCAGCAAACAGGGGTACACTGAAGCTTTCTTT.

This rearrangement joins TRBV2 to TRBJ2-1; TRBD2 matches 7 bases. CDR1 and CDR2 from the germline V gene are SNHLY and FYNNEI. The CDR3 is 11 residues long. V lost 6 bases and J lost 10; bases outside the gene matches: 3. In nucleotides, the CDR3 is TGTGCCAGCAGCGGGGGGAGGGAGCAGTTCTTC. Protein sequence: CASSGGREQFF.

The chain employs TRBV6-5 and TRBJ1-4; no firm D call. V lost 5 bases and J lost 8, with 6 bases in between. Germline CDR1 and CDR2: MNHEY and SVGAGI. The CDR3 is 11 amino acids. The CDR3: CASSNREKLFF. CDR3 DNA: TGTGCCAGCAGTAACCGGGAAAAACTGTTTTTT.

The genes are TRBV25-1 and TRBJ1-2, with 7 bases aligning to TRBD1. The germline CDR1 and CDR2 sequences are MGHDK and SYGVNS. This CDR3 has 14 residues. Trimming took 4 bases from V and 4 from J; bases not matched to a gene: 6. In nucleotides, the CDR3 is TGTGCCAGCAGTGCAACGACAGGGCCCTATGGCTACACCTTC. Translated, it gives CASSATTGPYGYTF.

The rearrangement links TRBV5-1 to TRBJ1-3; TRBD1 aligns across 8 bases. CDR1 is SGHRS, CDR2 YFSETQ, per germline. The V and J ends lost 2 bases and 4 bases, in that order; junction bases with no gene match: 8. The CDR3 is 16 amino acids. In DNA, the CDR3 is TGCGCCAGCAGCTTCCTTCAGGGGGCGTCGGGAAACACCATATATTTT. Translating it yields CASSFLQGASGNTIYF.

The chain has TRBV6-5 and TRBJ2-1, with 7 bases aligning to TRBD1. Trimming cost V 0 bases and J 9 bases; bases outside gene matches: 5. Germline CDR1 is MNHEY and CDR2 is SVGAGI. The CDR3 consists of 14 residues. CDR3 protein: CASSYSDRVSEQFF. The CDR3 DNA is TGTGCCAGCAGTTACTCCGACAGGGTGAGTGAGCAGTTCTTC.